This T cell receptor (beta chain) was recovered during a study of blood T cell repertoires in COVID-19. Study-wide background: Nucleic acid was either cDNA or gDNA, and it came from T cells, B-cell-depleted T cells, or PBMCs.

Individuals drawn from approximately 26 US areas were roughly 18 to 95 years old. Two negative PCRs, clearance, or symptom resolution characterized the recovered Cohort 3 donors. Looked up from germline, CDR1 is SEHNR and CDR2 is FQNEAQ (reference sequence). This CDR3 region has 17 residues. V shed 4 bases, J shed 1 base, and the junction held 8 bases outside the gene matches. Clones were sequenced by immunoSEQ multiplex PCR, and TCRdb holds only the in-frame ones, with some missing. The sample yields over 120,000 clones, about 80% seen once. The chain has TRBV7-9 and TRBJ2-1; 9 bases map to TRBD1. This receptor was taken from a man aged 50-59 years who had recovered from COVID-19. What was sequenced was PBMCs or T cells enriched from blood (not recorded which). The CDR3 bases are TGTGCCAGCAGCTCCCCCTTCGGACAGGGGTCCTACAATGAGCAGTTCTTC. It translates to CASSSPFGQGSYNEQFF.